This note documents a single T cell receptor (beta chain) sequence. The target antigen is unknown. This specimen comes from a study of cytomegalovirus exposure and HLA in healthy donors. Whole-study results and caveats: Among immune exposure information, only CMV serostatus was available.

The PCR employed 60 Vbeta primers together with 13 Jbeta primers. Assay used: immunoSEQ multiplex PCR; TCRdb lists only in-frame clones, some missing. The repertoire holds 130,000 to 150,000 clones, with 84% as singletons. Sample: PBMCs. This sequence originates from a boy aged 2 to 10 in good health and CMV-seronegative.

The CDR3 spells CASSQSSPPLHF. In nucleotides, the CDR3 is TGTGCCAGCAGCCAATCTAGTCCACCCCTCCACTTT. V gene TRBV7-9 combines with J gene TRBJ1-6; D gene uncertain. With 5 bases removed from V and 11 bases from J, the gap between germline ends came to 10 bases. Germline V gene lookup returns CDR1 SEHNR and CDR2 FQNEAQ (reference sequence). This CDR3 is 12 amino acids long.